This is a list of T cell receptor beta chains from one sample in a study of T cell responses to AZD1222 COVID-19 vaccine. This table comes from immunoSEQ multiplex PCR, and its TCRdb copy is limited to in-frame clones, with some not included. Of 140,000 to 150,000 clones in the sample, around 87% were seen once. This specimen was peripheral blood, taken on day 0 of AZD1222 vaccination. These receptors were collected from an adult in good health. The CDR3 runs from the conserved cysteine through the conserved F or W. A D gene is named only where the DNA matches it firmly. Only part of the rows carry a size: once, few, many, or a class if the clone is expanded.

cdr3_length	v_call	d_call	clone_size	j_call	cdr3_aa	cdr3_nt
15	TRBV4-2	-	-	TRBJ1-4	CASSPQLGTNEKLFF	TGTGCCAGCAGCCCCCAGCTGGGAACTAATGAAAAACTGTTTTTT
13	TRBV5-1	-	-	TRBJ1-6	CASSLDLNSPLHF	TGCGCCAGCAGCTTGGACCTGAATTCACCCCTCCACTTT
12	TRBV9	-	once	TRBJ1-4	CASSVSGEKLFF	TGTGCCAGCAGCGTATCTGGGGAAAAACTGTTTTTT
15	TRBV4-1	-	-	TRBJ1-4	CASSQMGVTNEKLFF	TGCGCCAGCAGCCAAATGGGGGTAACTAATGAAAAACTGTTTTTT
14	TRBV11-1	-	-	TRBJ2-2	CASTAGANTGELFF	TGTGCCAGCACAGCGGGTGCGAACACCGGGGAGCTGTTTTTT
16	TRBV3-1/TRBV3-2	TRBD2	once	TRBJ2-3	CASSPLTRGRGDTQYF	TGTGCCAGCAGCCCCTTGACGCGGGGGAGGGGAGATACGCAGTATTTT
14	TRBV3-1/TRBV3-2	TRBD1	once	TRBJ1-1	CASGRQGRGTEAFF	TGTGCCAGCGGACGACAGGGTAGAGGGACTGAAGCTTTCTTT
16	TRBV3-1/TRBV3-2	-	-	TRBJ1-6	CASSRRTARLGSPLHF	TGTGCCAGCAGCCGCCGGACAGCAAGGTTAGGTTCACCCCTCCACTTT
13	TRBV15	-	-	TRBJ1-6	CATSRDRVSPLHF	TGTGCCACCAGCAGAGATCGGGTCTCACCCCTCCACTTT
14	TRBV5-6	-	-	TRBJ1-4	CASSRRGAFEKLFF	TGTGCCAGCAGCCGACGCGGGGCGTTTGAAAAACTGTTTTTT
15	TRBV18	-	-	TRBJ1-4	CASRRAGATNEKLFF	TGTGCCAGCAGACGAGCCGGGGCGACTAATGAAAAACTGTTTTTT
14	TRBV18	-	-	TRBJ1-1	CASSPGQGNTEAFF	TGTGCCAGCTCACCAGGCCAGGGGAACACTGAAGCTTTCTTT
11	TRBV30	TRBD1	-	TRBJ2-7	CAWGQVYEQYF	TGTGCCTGGGGACAGGTCTACGAGCAGTACTTC
15	TRBV28	TRBD2	-	TRBJ2-7	CASMDRGGLTYEQYF	TGTGCCAGCATGGACCGGGGGGGGCTCACCTACGAGCAGTACTTC
13	TRBV18	-	-	TRBJ2-5	CASSPSVQETQYF	TGTGCCAGCTCACCATCAGTACAAGAGACCCAGTACTTC